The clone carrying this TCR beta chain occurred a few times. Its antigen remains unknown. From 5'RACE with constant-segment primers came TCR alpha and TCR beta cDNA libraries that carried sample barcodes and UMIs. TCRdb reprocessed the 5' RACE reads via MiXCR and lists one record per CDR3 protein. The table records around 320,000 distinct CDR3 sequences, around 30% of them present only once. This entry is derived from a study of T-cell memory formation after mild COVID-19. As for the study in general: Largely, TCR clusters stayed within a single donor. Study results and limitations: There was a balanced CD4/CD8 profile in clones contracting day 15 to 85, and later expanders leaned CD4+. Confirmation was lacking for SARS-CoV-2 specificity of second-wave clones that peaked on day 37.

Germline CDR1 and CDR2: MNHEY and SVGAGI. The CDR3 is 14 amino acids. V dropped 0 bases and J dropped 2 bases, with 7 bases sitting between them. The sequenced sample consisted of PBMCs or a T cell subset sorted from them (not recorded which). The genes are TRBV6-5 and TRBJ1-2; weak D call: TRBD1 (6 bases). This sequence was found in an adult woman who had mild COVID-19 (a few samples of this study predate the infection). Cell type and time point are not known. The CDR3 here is CASSYSGANYGYTF. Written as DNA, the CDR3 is TGTGCCAGCAGTTACTCGGGGGCAAACTATGGCTACACCTTC.